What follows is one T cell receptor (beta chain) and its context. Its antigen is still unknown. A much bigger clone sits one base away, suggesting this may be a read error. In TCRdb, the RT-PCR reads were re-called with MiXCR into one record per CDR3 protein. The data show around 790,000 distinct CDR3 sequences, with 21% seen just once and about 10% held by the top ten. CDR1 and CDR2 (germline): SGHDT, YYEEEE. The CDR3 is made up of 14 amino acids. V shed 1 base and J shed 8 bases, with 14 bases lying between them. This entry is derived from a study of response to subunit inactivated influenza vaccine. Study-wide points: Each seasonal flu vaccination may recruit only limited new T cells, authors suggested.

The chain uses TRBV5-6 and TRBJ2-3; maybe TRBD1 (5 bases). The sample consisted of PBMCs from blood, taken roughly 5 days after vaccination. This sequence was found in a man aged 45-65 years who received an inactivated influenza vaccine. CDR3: CASSLQGLQSTQYF. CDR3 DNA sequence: TGTGCCAGCAGCTTGCAGGGTCTCCAAAGTACGCAGTATTTT. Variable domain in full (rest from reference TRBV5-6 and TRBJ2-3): DAGVTQSPTHLIKTRGQQVTLRCSPKSGHDTVSWYQQALGQGPQFIFQYYEEEERQRGNFPDRFSGHQFPNYSSELNVNALLLGDSALYLCASSLQGLQSTQYFGPGTRLTVL.